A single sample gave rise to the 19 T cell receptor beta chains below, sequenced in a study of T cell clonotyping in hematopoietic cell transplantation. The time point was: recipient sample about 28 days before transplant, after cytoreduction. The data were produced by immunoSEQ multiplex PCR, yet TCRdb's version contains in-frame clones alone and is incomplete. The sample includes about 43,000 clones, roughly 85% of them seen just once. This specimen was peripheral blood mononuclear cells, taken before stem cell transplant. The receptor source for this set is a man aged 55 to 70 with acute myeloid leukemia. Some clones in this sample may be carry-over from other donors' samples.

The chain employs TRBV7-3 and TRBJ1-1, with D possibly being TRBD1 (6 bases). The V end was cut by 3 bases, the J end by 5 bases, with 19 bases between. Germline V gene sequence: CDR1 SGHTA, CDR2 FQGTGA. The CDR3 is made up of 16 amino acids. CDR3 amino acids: CASSFPTPDSGTEAFF. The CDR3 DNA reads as TGTGCCAGCAGCTTCCCAACGCCGGACAGTGGAACTGAAGCTTTCTTT.

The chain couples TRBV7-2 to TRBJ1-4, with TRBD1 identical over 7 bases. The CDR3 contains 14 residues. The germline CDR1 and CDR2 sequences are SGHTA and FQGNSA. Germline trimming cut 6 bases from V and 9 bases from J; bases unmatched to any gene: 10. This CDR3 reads CASRSPGTDKKLFF. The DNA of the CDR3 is TGTGCCAGCAGAAGCCCCGGGACAGATAAAAAACTGTTTTTT.

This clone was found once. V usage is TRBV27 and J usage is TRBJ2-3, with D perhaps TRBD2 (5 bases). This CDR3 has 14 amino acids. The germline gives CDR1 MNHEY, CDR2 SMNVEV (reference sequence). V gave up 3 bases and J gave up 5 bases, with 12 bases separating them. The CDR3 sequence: CASSLIWAGDTQYF. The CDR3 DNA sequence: TGTGCCAGCAGTTTGATTTGGGCGGGAGATACGCAGTATTTT.

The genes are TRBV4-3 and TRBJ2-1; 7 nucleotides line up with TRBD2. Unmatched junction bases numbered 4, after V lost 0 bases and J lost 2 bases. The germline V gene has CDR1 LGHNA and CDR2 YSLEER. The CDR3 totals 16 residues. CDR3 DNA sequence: TGCGCCAGCAGCCAAGAAGGCGGGGGAACCTACAATGAGCAGTTCTTC. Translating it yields CASSQEGGGTYNEQFF.

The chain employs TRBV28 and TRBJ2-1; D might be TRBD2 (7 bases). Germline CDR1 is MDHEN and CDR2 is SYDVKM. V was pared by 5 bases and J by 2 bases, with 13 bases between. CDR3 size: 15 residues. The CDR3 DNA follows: TGTGCCAGCAGTCTGGGGGGGCCTACCTACAATGAGCAGTTCTTC. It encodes CASSLGGPTYNEQFF.

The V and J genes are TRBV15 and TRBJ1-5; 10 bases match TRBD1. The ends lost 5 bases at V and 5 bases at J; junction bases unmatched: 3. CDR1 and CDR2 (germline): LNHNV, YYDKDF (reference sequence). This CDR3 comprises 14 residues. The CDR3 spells CATSSDRGDQPQHF. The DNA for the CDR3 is TGTGCCACCAGCTCGGACAGGGGGGATCAGCCCCAGCATTTT.

CDR3 bases: TGCGCCAGCAGCTTAGTTCGTCTTGGGGTGCACACTGAAGCTTTCTTT. It translates to CASSLVRLGVHTEAFF. This sequence joins TRBV5-1 and TRBJ1-1, with D uncertain. CDR1 and CDR2 (germline): SGHRS, YFSETQ. Trimming removed 2 bases at V and 3 bases at J, with 17 bases between. The CDR3 is 16 residues long.

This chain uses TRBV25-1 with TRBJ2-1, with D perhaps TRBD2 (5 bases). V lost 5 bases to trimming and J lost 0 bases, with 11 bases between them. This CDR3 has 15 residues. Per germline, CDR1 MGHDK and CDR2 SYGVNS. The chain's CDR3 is CASSFKAGSYNEQFF. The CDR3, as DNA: TGTGCCAGCAGTTTCAAGGCGGGCTCCTACAATGAGCAGTTCTTC. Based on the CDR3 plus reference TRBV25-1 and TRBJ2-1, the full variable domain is EADIYQTPRYLVIGTGKKITLECSQTMGHDKMYWYQQDPGMELHLIHYSYGVNSTEKGDLSSESTVSRIRTEHFPLTLESARPSHTSQYLCASSFKAGSYNEQFFGPGTRLTVL.

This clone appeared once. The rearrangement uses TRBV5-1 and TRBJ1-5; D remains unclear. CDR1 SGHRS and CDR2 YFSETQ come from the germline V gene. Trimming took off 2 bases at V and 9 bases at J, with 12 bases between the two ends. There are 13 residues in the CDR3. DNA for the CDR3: TGCGCCAGCAGCTTAGAACCGGGAGGGCCCCAGCATTTT. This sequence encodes CASSLEPGGPQHF.

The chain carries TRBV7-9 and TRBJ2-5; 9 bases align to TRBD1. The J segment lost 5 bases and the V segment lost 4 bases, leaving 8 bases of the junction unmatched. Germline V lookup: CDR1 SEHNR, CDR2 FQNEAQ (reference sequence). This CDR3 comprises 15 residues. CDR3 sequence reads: CASSSNRDRDETQYF. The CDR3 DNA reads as TGTGCCAGCAGCTCAAACCGGGACAGGGACGAGACCCAGTACTTC.

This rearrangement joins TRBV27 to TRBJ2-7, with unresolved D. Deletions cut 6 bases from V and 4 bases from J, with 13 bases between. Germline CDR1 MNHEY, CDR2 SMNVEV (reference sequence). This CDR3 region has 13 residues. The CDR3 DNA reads TGTGCCAGCAGAACCCATCTAGGGTACGAGCAGTACTTC. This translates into CASRTHLGYEQYF.

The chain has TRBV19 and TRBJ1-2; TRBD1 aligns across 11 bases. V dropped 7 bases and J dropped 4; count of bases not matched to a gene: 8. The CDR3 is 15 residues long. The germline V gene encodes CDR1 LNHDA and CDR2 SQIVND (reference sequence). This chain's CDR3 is CASTTGQGAFYGYTF. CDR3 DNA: TGTGCCAGTACTACCGGACAGGGGGCTTTCTATGGCTACACCTTC.

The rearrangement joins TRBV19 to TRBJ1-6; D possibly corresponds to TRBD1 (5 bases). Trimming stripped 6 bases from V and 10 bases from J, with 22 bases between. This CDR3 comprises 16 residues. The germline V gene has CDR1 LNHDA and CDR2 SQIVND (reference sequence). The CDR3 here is CASSPPPGGKGSPLHF. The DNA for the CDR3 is TGTGCCAGTAGCCCCCCCCCTGGAGGAAAGGGGTCACCCCTCCACTTT.

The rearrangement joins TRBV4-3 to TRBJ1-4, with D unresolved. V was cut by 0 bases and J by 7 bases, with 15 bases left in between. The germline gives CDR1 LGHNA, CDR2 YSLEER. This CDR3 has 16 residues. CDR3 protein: CASSQDGSRSGEKLFF. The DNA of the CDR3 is TGCGCCAGCAGCCAAGATGGATCGAGGTCCGGTGAAAAACTGTTTTTT.

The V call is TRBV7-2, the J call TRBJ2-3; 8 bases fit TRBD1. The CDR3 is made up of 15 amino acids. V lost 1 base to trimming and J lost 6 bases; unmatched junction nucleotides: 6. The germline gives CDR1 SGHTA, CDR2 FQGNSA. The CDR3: CASSLGQGAYDTQYF. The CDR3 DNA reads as TGTGCCAGCAGCTTAGGGCAGGGGGCGTACGATACGCAGTATTTT.

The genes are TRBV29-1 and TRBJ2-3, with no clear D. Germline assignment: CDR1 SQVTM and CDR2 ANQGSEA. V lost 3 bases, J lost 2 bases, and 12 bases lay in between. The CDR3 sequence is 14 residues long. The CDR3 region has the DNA TGCAGCGTTGATGTCCGATTCATCACAGATACGCAGTATTTT. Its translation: CSVDVRFITDTQYF.

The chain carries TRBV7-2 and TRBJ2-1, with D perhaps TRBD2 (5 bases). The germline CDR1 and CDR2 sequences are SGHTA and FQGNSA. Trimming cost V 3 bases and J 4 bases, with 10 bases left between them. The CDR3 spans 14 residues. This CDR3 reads CASSFPGVYNEQFF. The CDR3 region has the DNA TGTGCCAGCAGCTTCCCCGGGGTTTACAATGAGCAGTTCTTC.

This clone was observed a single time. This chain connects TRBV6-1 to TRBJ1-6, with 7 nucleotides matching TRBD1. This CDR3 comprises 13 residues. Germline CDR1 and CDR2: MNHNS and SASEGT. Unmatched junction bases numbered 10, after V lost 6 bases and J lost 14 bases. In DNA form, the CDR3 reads TGTGCCAGCAGCGGGACAGCCGGTGGGGCCCTCCACTTT. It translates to CASSGTAGGALHF.

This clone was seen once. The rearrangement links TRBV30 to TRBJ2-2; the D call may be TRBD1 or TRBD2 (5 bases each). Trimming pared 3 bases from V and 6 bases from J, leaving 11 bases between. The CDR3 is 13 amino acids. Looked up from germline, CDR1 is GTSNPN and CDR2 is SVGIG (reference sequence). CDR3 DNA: TGTGCCTGGAGCCCGGGACCGCCCGGGGAGCTGTTTTTT. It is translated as CAWSPGPPGELFF.